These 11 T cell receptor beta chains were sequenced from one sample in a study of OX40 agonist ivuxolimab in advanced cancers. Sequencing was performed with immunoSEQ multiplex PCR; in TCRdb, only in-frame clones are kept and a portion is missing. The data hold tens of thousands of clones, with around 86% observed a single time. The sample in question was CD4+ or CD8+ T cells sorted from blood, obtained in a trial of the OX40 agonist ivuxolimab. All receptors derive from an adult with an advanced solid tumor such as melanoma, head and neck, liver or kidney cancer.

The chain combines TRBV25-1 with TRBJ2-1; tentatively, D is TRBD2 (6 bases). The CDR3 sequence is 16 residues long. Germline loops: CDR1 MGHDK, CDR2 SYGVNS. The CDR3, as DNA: TGTGCTGGTTCCCCAGCGAGCGGGTCAGTCTACAATGAGCAGTTCTTC. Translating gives CAGSPASGSVYNEQFF.

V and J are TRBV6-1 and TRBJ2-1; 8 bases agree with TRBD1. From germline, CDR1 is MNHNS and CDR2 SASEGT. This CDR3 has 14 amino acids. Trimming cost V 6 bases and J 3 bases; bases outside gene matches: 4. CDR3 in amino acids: CASRPDRDYNEQFF. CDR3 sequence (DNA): TGTGCCAGCAGGCCGGACAGGGACTACAATGAGCAGTTCTTC.

The CDR3 reads CSASHVSPLHF. CDR3 sequence (DNA): TGCAGTGCCAGCCATGTTTCACCCCTCCACTTT. The V call is TRBV20-1, the J call TRBJ1-6; D is unclear. The CDR3 covers 11 residues. Deletions cut 6 bases from V and 9 bases from J, with 9 bases between. The germline V gene encodes CDR1 DFQATT and CDR2 SNEGSKA (reference sequence).

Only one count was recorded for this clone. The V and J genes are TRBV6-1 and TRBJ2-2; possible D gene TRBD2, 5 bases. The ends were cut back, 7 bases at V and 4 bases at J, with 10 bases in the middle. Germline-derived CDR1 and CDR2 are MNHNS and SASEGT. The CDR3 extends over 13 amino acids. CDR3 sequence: CASNKRSTGELFF. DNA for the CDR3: TGTGCCAGCAACAAGCGGAGCACCGGGGAGCTGTTTTTT.

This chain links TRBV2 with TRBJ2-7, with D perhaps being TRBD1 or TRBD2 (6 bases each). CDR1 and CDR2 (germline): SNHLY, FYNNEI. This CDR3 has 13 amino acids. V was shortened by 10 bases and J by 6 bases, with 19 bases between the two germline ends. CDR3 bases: TGTGCCACCGCGACCGACCGGGGGCTCGAGCAGTACTTC. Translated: CATATDRGLEQYF.

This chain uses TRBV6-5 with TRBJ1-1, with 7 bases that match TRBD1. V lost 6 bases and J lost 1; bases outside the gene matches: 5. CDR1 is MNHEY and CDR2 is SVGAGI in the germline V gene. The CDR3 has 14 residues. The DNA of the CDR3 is TGTGCCAGCAGCCTGACAGGGAAGAACACTGAAGCTTTCTTT. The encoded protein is CASSLTGKNTEAFF.

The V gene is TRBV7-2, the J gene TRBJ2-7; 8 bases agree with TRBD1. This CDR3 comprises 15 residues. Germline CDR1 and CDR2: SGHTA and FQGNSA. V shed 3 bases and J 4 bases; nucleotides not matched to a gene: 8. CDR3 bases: TGTGCCAGCAGCTTGGGTGGGACAGGCAATTACGAGCAGTACTTC. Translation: CASSLGGTGNYEQYF.

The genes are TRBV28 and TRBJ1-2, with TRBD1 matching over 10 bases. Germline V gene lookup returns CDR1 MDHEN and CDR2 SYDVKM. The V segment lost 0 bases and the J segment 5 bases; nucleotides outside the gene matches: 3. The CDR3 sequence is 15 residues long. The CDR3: CASSLWQGQGYGYTF. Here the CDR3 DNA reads TGTGCCAGCAGTTTATGGCAGGGACAGGGGTATGGCTACACCTTC.

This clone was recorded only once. CDR3 loop: CASSFRGTTNEKLFF. CDR3 in DNA: TGTGCCAGCAGCTTCCGCGGTACAACTAATGAAAAACTGTTTTTT. V is TRBV5-8 and J is TRBJ1-4; D ambiguous. Between the trimmed V and J ends, which lost 2 bases and 0 bases, there was a span of 8 bases. Germline V gene lookup returns CDR1 SGHTS and CDR2 YDEGEE. This CDR3 comprises 15 residues.

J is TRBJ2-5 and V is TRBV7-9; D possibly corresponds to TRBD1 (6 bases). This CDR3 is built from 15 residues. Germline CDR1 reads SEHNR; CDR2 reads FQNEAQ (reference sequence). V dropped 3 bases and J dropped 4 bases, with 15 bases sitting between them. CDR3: CASSFLTGLRETQYF. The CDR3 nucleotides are TGTGCCAGCAGCTTCCTCACAGGGTTGAGAGAGACCCAGTACTTC.

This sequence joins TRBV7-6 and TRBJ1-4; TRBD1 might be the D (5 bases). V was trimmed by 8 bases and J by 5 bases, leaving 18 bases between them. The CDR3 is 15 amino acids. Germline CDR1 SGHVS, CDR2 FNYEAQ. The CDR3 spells CASSQVADRNEKLFF. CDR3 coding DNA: TGTGCCAGCTCACAGGTGGCGGATAGAAATGAAAAACTGTTTTTT.